The 24 T cell receptor beta chains in this list originate from one sample, sequenced in a study of CD8 T cells in Susac syndrome. A quantity of about 0.45 to 1 ug RNA underwent reverse transcription using random hexamers. TCRdb called the immunoSEQ multiplex PCR reads again in MiXCR, with one record for every CDR3 protein. Among approximately 300,000 distinct CDR3 sequences listed, 70% to 90% were seen once. The sample taken for sequencing was CD8+ T cells from PBMCs. These receptors were taken from a human donor with multiple sclerosis.

The count of this clonotype is one. This chain uses TRBV11-2 with TRBJ2-1; D unresolved. The CDR3 consists of 16 residues. Germline-derived CDR1 and CDR2 are SGHAT and FQNNGV. V dropped 1 base and J dropped 0 bases, with 10 bases sitting between them. The CDR3: CASSLGPSSSYNEQFF. CDR3 DNA: TGTGCCAGCAGCTTAGGCCCTTCGAGCTCCTACAATGAGCAGTTCTTC.

The rearrangement joins TRBV12-3 or TRBV12-4 to TRBJ1-3; D is ambiguous. The V end was cut by 2 bases, the J end by 10 bases, with 9 bases between. CDR3 length equals 12 residues. The chain's CDR3 is CASSLMERTIYF. The CDR3 nucleotides read TGTGCCAGCAGTTTAATGGAAAGGACCATATATTTT.

The chain combines TRBV20-1 with TRBJ2-7, with 14 nucleotides matching TRBD2. V lost 6 bases to trimming and J lost 2 bases; unmatched junction nucleotides: 9. Germline V lookup: CDR1 DFQATT, CDR2 SNEGSKA (reference sequence). The CDR3 runs to 16 residues. Here the CDR3 reads CSAPGLAGASAYEQYF. The CDR3 nucleotides are TGCAGTGCACCGGGACTAGCGGGAGCTTCGGCCTACGAGCAGTACTTC.

The chain is built from TRBV19 and TRBJ1-1; D call uncertain. This CDR3 spans 14 amino acids. Germline-derived CDR1 and CDR2 are LNHDA and SQIVND (reference sequence). V lost 8 bases and J 6 bases, leaving 19 bases between the germline ends. In nucleotides, the CDR3 is TGTGCCAGTCTAAAGGTCGCGCCCCTGCCTGAAGCTTTCTTT. It specifies CASLKVAPLPEAFF.

This rearrangement joins TRBV27 to TRBJ1-2; 8 bases are a match to TRBD1. The ends lost 8 bases at V and 5 bases at J; junction bases unmatched: 7. The CDR3 totals 13 residues. Germline loops: CDR1 MNHEY, CDR2 SMNVEV (reference sequence). CDR3 sequence reads: CASRLDRGYGYTF. In DNA, the CDR3 is TGTGCCAGCCGCCTAGACAGGGGATATGGCTACACCTTC.

The chain is built from TRBV28 and TRBJ2-3; 10 positions agree with TRBD1. Germline V gene lookup returns CDR1 MDHEN and CDR2 SYDVKM. The CDR3 length is 15 residues. V shed 4 bases and J 2 bases; nucleotides not matched to a gene: 3. CDR3 sequence: CASSSRQGATDTQYF. The DNA of the CDR3 is TGTGCCAGCAGTTCCCGACAGGGGGCCACAGATACGCAGTATTTT.

Only a few counts were recorded for this clonotype. This rearrangement joins TRBV3-1 to TRBJ2-1, with D possibly being TRBD2 (5 bases). The CDR3 covers 15 residues. Germline assignment: CDR1 LGHDT and CDR2 YNNKEL (reference sequence). V was clipped by 4 bases and J by 2 bases, with 12 bases between them. CDR3 sequence: CASSPSSGAYNEQFF. Here the CDR3 DNA reads TGTGCCAGCAGCCCCTCAAGCGGAGCCTACAATGAGCAGTTCTTC.

V gene TRBV7-6 combines with J gene TRBJ2-1; 8 nucleotides agree with TRBD1. V shed 2 bases, J shed 9 bases, and the junction held 12 bases outside the gene matches. This CDR3 is built from 16 residues. Germline V gene sequence: CDR1 SGHVS, CDR2 FNYEAQ. CDR3 amino acids: CASSLSPGGGNGEQFF. CDR3 coding DNA: TGTGCCAGCAGCTTATCCCCAGGGGGCGGGAATGGTGAGCAGTTCTTC.

The chain couples TRBV27 to TRBJ1-4; D call uncertain. The CDR3 covers 15 residues. Germline-derived CDR1 and CDR2 are MNHEY and SMNVEV (reference sequence). Trimming left V 4 bases short and J 0 bases short, with 9 bases between. The CDR3 DNA sequence: TGTGCCAGCAGTTCCAGAGAGCCAACTAATGAAAAACTGTTTTTT. It specifies CASSSREPTNEKLFF.

The gene calls are TRBV6-5 and TRBJ2-1, with D perhaps TRBD1 or TRBD2 (5 bases each). Germline V gene sequence: CDR1 MNHEY, CDR2 SVGAGI. The length of the CDR3 is 13 residues. V was cut by 2 bases and J by 6 bases, with 8 bases left in between. The DNA of the CDR3 is TGTGCCAGCAGTTACCTCGGGGCCAATGAGCAGTTCTTC. Encoded protein: CASSYLGANEQFF.

The rearrangement uses TRBV29-1 and TRBJ2-7, with 10 nucleotides matching TRBD2. The CDR3 has 14 residues. The germline CDR1 and CDR2 sequences are SQVTM and ANQGSEA. V lost 4 bases to trimming and J lost 1 base; unmatched junction nucleotides: 4. CDR3 coding DNA: TGCAGCGTTGCTTCTAGCGGGAGTTCCTACGAGCAGTACTTC. Protein sequence: CSVASSGSSYEQYF.

The genes are TRBV20-1 and TRBJ2-2; TRBD2 is a possible D gene (6 bases). Germline CDR1 DFQATT, CDR2 SNEGSKA (reference sequence). V was pared by 0 bases and J by 5 bases, with 10 bases between. The CDR3 extends over 14 amino acids. Written as DNA, the CDR3 is TGCAGTGCTAGAGAGGGACTGTTGACCGGGGAGCTGTTTTTT. Residues: CSAREGLLTGELFF.

V gene TRBV28 combines with J gene TRBJ1-1, with D possibly being TRBD1 (6 bases). The CDR3 totals 16 residues. Looked up from germline, CDR1 is MDHEN and CDR2 is SYDVKM. V was cut by 0 bases and J by 5 bases, with 16 bases left in between. The CDR3 loop reads CASSLCPAGVWTEAFF. The CDR3, as DNA: TGTGCCAGCAGTTTATGCCCGGCAGGGGTGTGGACTGAAGCTTTCTTT.

This clonotype was recorded once. This sequence joins TRBV5-4 and TRBJ1-1, with 7 bases aligning to TRBD1. Germline values: CDR1 SGHNT, CDR2 YYREEE (reference sequence). V dropped 6 bases and J dropped 0; count of bases not matched to a gene: 11. This CDR3 is built from 16 residues. CDR3 region: CASIAQGRVMNTEAFF. The DNA of the CDR3 is TGTGCCAGCATCGCACAGGGGCGGGTTATGAACACTGAAGCTTTCTTT.

The chain links TRBV9 to TRBJ2-6; no clear D gene. V lost 5 bases, J lost 1 base, and 7 bases lay in between. There are 14 residues in the CDR3. CDR1 and CDR2 (germline): SGDLS, YYNGEE. The CDR3 loop reads CASSRRSGANVLTF. CDR3 DNA sequence: TGTGCCAGCAGTCGAAGGTCTGGGGCCAACGTCCTGACTTTC. The full variable domain, completed using reference TRBV9 and TRBJ2-6, is DSGVTQTPKHLITATGQRVTLRCSPRSGDLSVYWYQQSLDQGLQFLIQYYNGEERAKGNILERFSAQQFPDLHSELNLSSLELGDSALYFCASSRRSGANVLTFGAGSRLTVL.

The chain links TRBV4-1 to TRBJ1-5; the D gene is possibly TRBD1 (6 bases). The CDR3 totals 15 residues. Trimming cost V 6 bases and J 2 bases, with 14 bases left between them. Germline-derived CDR1 and CDR2 are MGHRA and YSYEKL. The CDR3 here is CASSPGESGNQPQHF. CDR3 sequence (DNA): TGCGCCAGCAGTCCAGGGGAGTCGGGCAATCAGCCCCAGCATTTT.

V usage is TRBV19 and J usage is TRBJ1-1; 9 bases agree with TRBD1. The CDR3 consists of 15 residues. V was pared by 6 bases and J by 6 bases, with 11 bases of the junction left unmatched. Germline lookup yields CDR1 LNHDA and CDR2 SQIVND (reference sequence). As DNA, the CDR3 is TGTGCCAGTAGATTAAGTACAGGGGGCGCCGCTGAAGCTTTCTTT. This sequence encodes CASRLSTGGAAEAFF.

The chain combines TRBV24-1 with TRBJ2-5; 10 bases align to TRBD2. Germline values: CDR1 KGHDR, CDR2 SFDVKD. The CDR3 runs to 16 residues. J was trimmed by 5 bases and V by 0 bases; bases with no gene match: 5. The CDR3 DNA reads TGTGCCACCAGTGATTTGCGGGGACTAGCGACGGAGACCCAGTACTTC. Translated: CATSDLRGLATETQYF.

The chain is built from TRBV11-3 and TRBJ2-1; 7 bases agree with TRBD2. The CDR3 consists of 17 residues. Germline-derived CDR1 and CDR2 are SGHNT and YENEEA. After removal of 0 bases from V and 0 bases from J, the junction contained 5 bases not matched to a gene. CDR3 sequence: CASSLDPREVSYNEQFF. As DNA, the CDR3 is TGTGCCAGCAGCTTAGATCCCCGGGAGGTCTCCTACAATGAGCAGTTCTTC.

The V and J genes are TRBV19 and TRBJ2-1; 9 nucleotides align to TRBD2. Germline CDR1 reads LNHDA; CDR2 reads SQIVND (reference sequence). V was pared by 6 bases and J by 5 bases, with 2 bases of the junction left unmatched. The CDR3 contains 13 residues. In DNA, the CDR3 is TGTGCCAGTAGGACTAGCGGAAACAATGAGCAGTTCTTC. It yields the protein CASRTSGNNEQFF. Full variable domain (remainder filled in from reference TRBV19 and TRBJ2-1): DGGITQSPKYLFRKEGQNVTLSCEQNLNHDAMYWYRQDPGQGLRLIYYSQIVNDFQKGDIAEGYSVSREKKESFPLTVTSAQKNPTAFYLCASRTSGNNEQFFGPGTRLTVL.

The V and J genes are TRBV6-5 and TRBJ2-2; the match to TRBD1 covers 9 bases. The CDR3 has 15 residues. V dropped 2 bases and J dropped 5; count of bases not matched to a gene: 3. Per germline, CDR1 MNHEY and CDR2 SVGAGI. DNA for the CDR3: TGTGCCAGCAGTTACGGACAGGGGAGGACCGGGGAGCTGTTTTTT. Translated: CASSYGQGRTGELFF.

The V call is TRBV19, the J call TRBJ2-2, with a tentative D call TRBD1 (8 bases). CDR1 LNHDA and CDR2 SQIVND come from the germline V gene (reference sequence). V lost 6 bases and J 6 bases, leaving 11 bases between the germline ends. The CDR3 is made up of 13 amino acids. The CDR3 sequence: CASRTGGAGELFF. CDR3 nucleotides: TGTGCCAGTAGAACAGGGGGGGCCGGGGAGCTGTTTTTT. The whole variable domain, filled in from reference TRBV19 and TRBJ2-2, reads DGGITQSPKYLFRKEGQNVTLSCEQNLNHDAMYWYRQDPGQGLRLIYYSQIVNDFQKGDIAEGYSVSREKKESFPLTVTSAQKNPTAFYLCASRTGGAGELFFGEGSRLTVL.

The V call is TRBV29-1, the J call TRBJ1-1, with TRBD1 matching over 8 bases. Germline values: CDR1 SQVTM, CDR2 ANQGSEA. The trim removed 5 bases at V and 3 bases at J, leaving 5 bases unmatched. The CDR3 extends over 13 amino acids. This CDR3 is CSVQETGDTEAFF. CDR3 bases: TGCAGCGTTCAGGAGACAGGGGACACTGAAGCTTTCTTT.

The rearrangement links TRBV30 to TRBJ2-1; D is perhaps TRBD2 (5 bases). Trimming took off 0 bases at V and 2 bases at J, with 14 bases between the two ends. Per germline, CDR1 GTSNPN and CDR2 SVGIG (reference sequence). This CDR3 has 16 residues. CDR3 sequence (DNA): TGTGCCTGGAGTGTTGGGCTAGCTGTCACCTACAATGAGCAGTTCTTC. Encoded protein: CAWSVGLAVTYNEQFF.